A selection of T cell receptor beta chains follows, all from one sample in a study of shared clonotypes between healthy human individuals. The data were produced by immunoSEQ multiplex PCR, yet TCRdb's version contains in-frame clones alone and is incomplete. The repertoire consists of 2 million to 3 million clones, with 85% to 95% occurring once and the leading ten covering 0.14%. The material sequenced was naive CD4+ T cells sorted from blood. These receptor sequences come from a man aged 18 to 29 in good health. The CDR3 runs from the conserved cysteine through the conserved F or W. D genes are given only for firm matches. For some rows the clone size is stated as once, few or many, or as a class when expanded; others skip it.

cdr3_aa cdr3_nt clone_size j_call d_call v_call
CARSYRLAGSDNEQFF TGTGCCAGAAGCTATCGACTAGCGGGGAGCGACAATGAGCAGTTCTTC . TRBJ2-1 TRBD2 TRBV5-3
CASSEVSGTGGTQYF TGTGCCAGCAGTGAAGTTTCCGGGACAGGGGGGACCCAGTACTTC . TRBJ2-5 TRBD1 TRBV6-1
CASSLAGPNTGELFF TGTGCCAGCAGCTTAGCGGGGCCGAACACCGGGGAGCTGTTTTTT . TRBJ2-2 . TRBV7-9
CASKVYGRDTEAFF TGTGCCAGTAAAGTGTACGGGCGGGACACTGAAGCTTTCTTT . TRBJ1-1 . TRBV19
CASSYARAYEQYF TGTGCCAGCAGTTACGCTAGAGCCTACGAGCAGTACTTC . TRBJ2-7 . TRBV6-5
CASSLGGGSKGAFF TGTGCCAGCAGCTTAGGTGGAGGATCAAAAGGAGCTTTCTTT . TRBJ1-1 . TRBV7-8
CAISARGPREGYTF TGTGCCATCAGCGCCCGCGGGCCTCGGGAGGGCTACACCTTC few TRBJ1-2 . TRBV10-3
CASKSGGKASGNTIYF TGTGCCAGCAAAAGCGGCGGGAAGGCCTCTGGAAACACCATATATTTT . TRBJ1-3 . TRBV27
CASSPGTGGGSPLHF TGTGCCAGCAGTCCCGGGACAGGGGGAGGCTCACCCCTCCACTTT . TRBJ1-6 TRBD1 TRBV2
CASSQGVETGNTIYF TGCGCCAGCAGCCAAGGGGTGGAAACTGGAAACACCATATATTTT . TRBJ1-3 . TRBV5-1
CASSPGGTYNEQFF TGTGCCAGCAGCCCTGGGGGTACCTACAATGAGCAGTTCTTC once TRBJ2-1 . TRBV7-9
CASSLDRLNTEAFF TGTGCCAGCAGCTTGGACAGGCTGAACACTGAAGCTTTCTTT . TRBJ1-1 . TRBV5-4
CASSLGAVLSYEQYF TGCGCCAGCAGCTTGGGAGCTGTACTTTCCTACGAGCAGTACTTC . TRBJ2-7 . TRBV5-1
CAISESGRTTDTQYF TGTGCCATCAGTGAGTCTGGGAGAACCACAGATACGCAGTATTTT once TRBJ2-3 . TRBV10-3
CASKSWAGDGYTF TGTGCTAGCAAATCTTGGGCTGGAGATGGCTACACCTTC . TRBJ1-2 . TRBV12-5
CASSEENGYTF TGTGCCAGCAGTGAAGAGAATGGCTACACCTTC . TRBJ1-2 . TRBV6-1
CASSFTGGGINEQFF TGTGCCAGCAGCTTCACAGGGGGCGGAATCAATGAGCAGTTCTTC . TRBJ2-1 TRBD1 TRBV7-9
CASSFPGTSAQHF TGTGCCAGCAGTTTCCCCGGGACCTCGGCCCAGCATTTT . TRBJ1-5 . TRBV6-5
CASRTQTGNGNQPQHF TGTGCCAGTAGGACCCAAACAGGGAACGGCAATCAGCCCCAGCATTTT . TRBJ1-5 . TRBV19
CASSLGQGLSSYEQYF TGTGCCAGCAGCTTAGGTCAGGGCCTTAGCTCCTACGAGCAGTACTTC . TRBJ2-7 . TRBV7-2
CASSGQGFGYGYTF TGTGCCAGTTCAGGACAGGGGTTCGGGTATGGCTACACCTTC . TRBJ1-2 TRBD1 TRBV5-5
CASSVQEGGFNEQFF TGTGCCAGCAGTGTCCAGGAGGGGGGCTTCAATGAGCAGTTCTTC . TRBJ2-1 . TRBV6-1
CASSSPSRAFF TGTGCCAGCAGCTCCCCTTCTCGAGCTTTCTTT . TRBJ1-1 . TRBV5-6
CASSYPTGYEQYF TGTGCCAGCAGTTACCCCACAGGGTACGAGCAGTACTTC . TRBJ2-7 . TRBV6-5
CASSLVGIQGREAFF TGTGCCAGCAGCTTAGTGGGTATCCAGGGCAGGGAAGCTTTCTTT . TRBJ1-1 . TRBV7-2
CASSFDNSYGYTF TGTGCCAGCAGTTTCGATAACAGCTATGGCTACACCTTC . TRBJ1-2 . TRBV6-6
CASSQGTANEKLFF TGTGCCAGCAGTCAAGGGACGGCTAATGAAAAACTGTTTTTT . TRBJ1-4 . TRBV2
CASSTRYGGDSTDTQYF TGTGCCAGCAGCACGAGGTACGGAGGCGATAGCACAGATACGCAGTATTTT . TRBJ2-3 . TRBV7-2
CASSRTGTSISYNEQFF TGCGCCAGCAGCCGAACCGGGACTAGCATCTCCTACAATGAGCAGTTCTTC once TRBJ2-1 TRBD2 TRBV4-1
CAWRGSFGGEKLFF TGTGCCTGGAGAGGGTCCTTTGGAGGTGAAAAACTGTTTTTT . TRBJ1-4 . TRBV30
CASSGLAGDEQYF TGCGCCAGCAGTGGCCTAGCGGGGGACGAGCAGTACTTC few TRBJ2-7 TRBD2 TRBV10-1
CARNGAPIGEKLFF TGCGCCCGCAATGGGGCCCCCATCGGGGAAAAACTGTTTTTT . TRBJ1-4 . TRBV23-1
CASSLTLSNTEAFF TGTGCCAGCAGCTTAACTTTATCGAACACTGAAGCTTTCTTT few TRBJ1-1 . TRBV11-2
CASTLRALGANVLTF TGTGCCAGTACTCTGCGGGCACTTGGGGCCAACGTCCTGACTTTC . TRBJ2-6 . TRBV19
CASSVDPGGYSYNEQFF TGTGCCAGCAGCGTAGACCCCGGCGGCTACTCCTACAATGAGCAGTTCTTC . TRBJ2-1 . TRBV9
CASSFGGSPYEQYF TGTGCCAGCAGCTTTGGTGGGAGTCCATACGAGCAGTACTTC . TRBJ2-7 . TRBV11-2
CASSLVGTSEFYEQYF TGTGCCAGCAGCTTAGTTGGGACTAGCGAGTTCTACGAGCAGTACTTC . TRBJ2-7 TRBD2 TRBV7-2
CASSPLRLANYGYTF TGTGCCAGCAGCCCCCTGAGACTAGCTAACTATGGCTACACCTTC . TRBJ1-2 . TRBV9
CASSEDSGITDTQYF TGTGCCAGCAGTGAAGATAGCGGTATCACAGATACGCAGTATTTT once TRBJ2-3 . TRBV2
CASRVTGAGEQYF TGTGCCAGCAGGGTTACAGGGGCCGGTGAGCAGTACTTC . TRBJ2-7 TRBD1 TRBV5-8
CASTTGLNTEAFF TGTGCCAGCACCACCGGATTGAACACTGAAGCTTTCTTT . TRBJ1-1 . TRBV6-5
CASSIAWTGVKSPLHF TGTGCCAGTAGTATAGCTTGGACAGGGGTCAAATCACCCCTCCACTTT . TRBJ1-6 TRBD1 TRBV19
CAISQAEGATYEQYF TGTGCCATCAGCCAAGCGGAGGGGGCCACCTACGAGCAGTACTTC . TRBJ2-7 . TRBV10-3
CASSPPGLAGGKSYEQYF TGCGCCAGCAGCCCACCGGGACTAGCGGGAGGGAAAAGCTACGAGCAGTACTTC . TRBJ2-7 TRBD2 TRBV5-1
CASSLGRQYYGYTF TGTGCCAGCAGTTTGGGAAGACAGTACTATGGCTACACCTTC . TRBJ1-2 . TRBV28
CASMAGGTGELFF TGTGCCAGCATGGCAGGCGGCACCGGGGAGCTGTTTTTT . TRBJ2-2 . TRBV28
CASREQETQYF TGTGCCAGCCGTGAGCAAGAGACCCAGTACTTC . TRBJ2-5 . TRBV5-4
CASSLAQTGYGYTF TGTGCCAGCAGCCTAGCACAGACAGGCTATGGCTACACCTTC . TRBJ1-2 . TRBV7-8
CASSTPGTGVSASPSGANVLTF TGCGCCAGCAGCACGCCCGGGACAGGGGTAAGTGCCTCTCCCTCTGGGGCCAACGTCCTGACTTTC . TRBJ2-6 TRBD1 TRBV5-1
CAWREGFRQSRIYLRSEQYF TGTGCCTGGAGGGAGGGCTTTAGACAGTCCCGAATTTACCTACGCAGTGAGCAGTACTTC . TRBJ2-7 . TRBV30
CASSLLTSGRDNEQFF TGTGCCAGCAGTTTACTTACTAGCGGGAGGGACAATGAGCAGTTCTTC . TRBJ2-1 TRBD2 TRBV27
CASSPNGGSTDTQYF TGTGCCAGTTCCCCGAACGGGGGTAGCACAGATACGCAGTATTTT . TRBJ2-3 . TRBV2
CASSDSPGTEAFF TGTGCCAGCAGTGACTCCCCGGGGACTGAAGCTTTCTTT . TRBJ1-1 . TRBV7-3